This TCR beta chain was identified in a study of T cell changes during pregnancy in multiple sclerosis. The CDR3 covers 21 residues. With 1 base clipped from V and 0 bases from J, the junction kept 20 bases outside the gene matches. Per the germline V gene, CDR1 is MNHEY and CDR2 is SMNVEV (reference sequence). Only in-frame clones appear in the TCRdb table, and some are missing; sequencing was by immunoSEQ multiplex PCR. Seen here are some 71,000 clones, roughly 90% observed once, and the top ten hold roughly 1.4%. The chain recombines TRBV27 with TRBJ2-7; 8 bases agree with TRBD1. Sequenced material: peripheral blood, taken in the third trimester of pregnancy. The clonotype was recovered from a female donor with multiple sclerosis, enrolled in a pregnancy study. The CDR3 reads CASSLFRRGRGLLLSSYEQYF. The CDR3 nucleotides read TGTGCCAGCAGTTTATTCCGGCGCGGCAGGGGGCTACTCCTAAGCTCCTACGAGCAGTACTTC.